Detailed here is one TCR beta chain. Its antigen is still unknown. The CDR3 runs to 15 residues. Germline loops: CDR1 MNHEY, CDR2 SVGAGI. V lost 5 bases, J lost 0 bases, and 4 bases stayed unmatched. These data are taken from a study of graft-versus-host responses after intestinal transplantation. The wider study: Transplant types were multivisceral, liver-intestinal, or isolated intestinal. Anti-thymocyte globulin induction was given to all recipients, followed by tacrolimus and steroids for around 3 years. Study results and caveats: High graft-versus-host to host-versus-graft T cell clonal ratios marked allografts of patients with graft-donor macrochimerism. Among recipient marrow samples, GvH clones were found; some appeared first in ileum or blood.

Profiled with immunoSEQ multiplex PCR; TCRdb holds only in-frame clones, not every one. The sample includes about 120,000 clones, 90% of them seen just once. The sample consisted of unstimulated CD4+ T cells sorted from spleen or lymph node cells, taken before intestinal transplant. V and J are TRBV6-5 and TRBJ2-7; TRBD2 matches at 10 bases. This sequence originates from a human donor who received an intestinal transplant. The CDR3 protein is CASSASGGFSYEQYF. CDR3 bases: TGTGCCAGCAGTGCTAGCGGGGGTTTCTCCTACGAGCAGTACTTC.